This entry lists 9 T cell receptor beta chains sequenced from one sample in a study of OX40 agonist ivuxolimab in advanced cancers. Assay: immunoSEQ multiplex PCR; the TCRdb copy retains only in-frame clones and omits some. The table lists approximately 91,000 clones, around nine tenths of them singletons, with approximately 0.3% in the top ten. The sample in question was CD4+ or CD8+ T cells sorted from blood, obtained in a trial of the OX40 agonist ivuxolimab. The receptors derive from an adult with an advanced solid tumor such as melanoma, head and neck, liver or kidney cancer.

The chain links TRBV27 to TRBJ2-7, with TRBD1 as a possible D gene (6 bases). The V end was cut by 8 bases, the J end by 1 base, with 18 bases between. CDR1 is MNHEY and CDR2 is SMNVEV in the germline V gene (reference sequence). CDR3 length: 15 residues. The DNA of the CDR3 is TGTGCCAGCCATACCAGGGGCTCATCTTCCTACGAGCAGTACTTC. This codes for CASHTRGSSSYEQYF.

The chain couples TRBV27 to TRBJ1-1, with D maybe TRBD1 (5 bases). From germline, CDR1 is MNHEY and CDR2 SMNVEV (reference sequence). V was clipped by 9 bases and J by 0 bases, with 8 bases between them. CDR3 size: 12 residues. CDR3 sequence: CASRGMNTEAFF. The CDR3 DNA follows: TGTGCCAGTAGGGGCATGAACACTGAAGCTTTCTTT.

The chain employs TRBV27 and TRBJ2-3, with unresolved D. The germline V and J ends were trimmed by 5 bases and 1 base, with 16 bases remaining between them. Germline V lookup: CDR1 MNHEY, CDR2 SMNVEV (reference sequence). The length of the CDR3 is 16 residues. The CDR3 DNA reads TGTGCCAGCAGTACCTTTGACCGGCCGGGCACAGATACGCAGTATTTT. This codes for CASSTFDRPGTDTQYF.

This chain joins TRBV5-1 and TRBJ1-4; D is unresolved. V was clipped by 0 bases and J by 5 bases, with 11 bases between them. Germline CDR1 is SGHRS and CDR2 is YFSETQ. This CDR3 spans 15 amino acids. CDR3 bases: TGCGCCAGCAGCTTGGAGGGCAGGAGGAATGAAAAACTGTTTTTT. Its translation: CASSLEGRRNEKLFF.

This clone appeared a few times. The CDR3 loop is CAIALVTGTTNYGYTF. The CDR3 DNA follows: TGTGCCATCGCCCTCGTGACGGGGACGACTAACTATGGCTACACCTTC. This rearrangement joins TRBV10-3 to TRBJ1-2, with a possible D match to TRBD1 (5 bases). V lost 8 bases and J 0 bases, leaving 19 bases between the germline ends. Looked up from germline, CDR1 is ENHRY and CDR2 is SYGVKD. The CDR3 sequence is 16 residues long.

The rearrangement links TRBV7-8 to TRBJ1-4, with D maybe TRBD1 (5 bases). Germline lookup yields CDR1 SGHVS and CDR2 FQNEAQ. The length of the CDR3 is 14 residues. V lost 5 bases and J lost 2, with 9 bases in between. The CDR3 spells CASSQGRTNEKLFF. Written as DNA, the CDR3 is TGTGCCAGCAGCCAGGGTAGGACTAATGAAAAACTGTTTTTT. The variable domain in full, with the rest retrieved from reference TRBV7-8 and TRBJ1-4, is GAGVSQSPRYKVAKRGQDVALRCDPISGHVSLFWYQQALGQGPEFLTYFQNEAQLDKSGLPSDRFFAERPEGSVSTLKIQRTQQEDSAVYLCASSQGRTNEKLFFGSGTQLSVL.

The chain recombines TRBV18 with TRBJ2-1; 8 nucleotides agree with TRBD1. J was trimmed by 12 bases and V by 3 bases; bases with no gene match: 4. The CDR3 has 12 amino acids. Germline V gene sequence: CDR1 KGHSH, CDR2 LQKENI. The CDR3 protein is CASSPGQEGQFF. DNA for the CDR3: TGTGCCAGCTCACCGGGACAGGAGGGGCAGTTCTTC.

The chain has TRBV19 and TRBJ1-6, with a weak D call TRBD1 (6 bases). CDR1 and CDR2 from the germline V gene are LNHDA and SQIVND (reference sequence). The germline V and J ends were trimmed by 3 bases and 1 base, with 13 bases remaining between them. The CDR3 totals 17 residues. CDR3 region: CASSITGGASYNSPLHF. Written as DNA, the CDR3 is TGTGCCAGTAGTATCACGGGGGGCGCGTCCTATAATTCACCCCTCCACTTT.

This sequence joins TRBV11-2 and TRBJ1-5; D gene unclear. In germline, CDR1 is SGHAT, CDR2 FQNNGV. This CDR3 comprises 13 residues. V was shortened by 5 bases and J by 4 bases, with 9 bases between the two germline ends. CDR3 DNA sequence: TGTGCCAGCAGCGCGCAGACGAATCAGCCCCAGCATTTT. This gives the protein CASSAQTNQPQHF.